One and the same sample provided the 27 T cell receptor beta chains below, sequenced in a study of T-cell memory formation after mild COVID-19. TCRdb processed the 5' RACE reads anew with MiXCR; each CDR3 protein has one entry. Among more than 150,000 distinct CDR3 sequences, 15% to 20% were seen once, and the ten largest hold roughly 4.3%. The specimen was PBMCs or a T cell subset sorted from them (not recorded which). These receptors were taken from a man between 18 and 35 years old who had mild COVID-19 (a few samples of this study predate the infection). Cell type and time point are not known.

This clonotype was seen more than once but under ten times. The CDR3 loop is CASSPDGVNTGELFF. DNA of the CDR3: TGCGCCAGCAGCCCGGACGGGGTTAACACCGGGGAGCTGTTTTTT. The J gene is TRBJ2-2, the V gene TRBV5-1, with TRBD2 as a possible D gene (5 bases). The CDR3 consists of 15 residues. V was cut by 4 bases and J by 2 bases, with 12 bases left in between. Germline-derived CDR1 and CDR2 are SGHRS and YFSETQ.

The V call is TRBV28, the J call TRBJ2-5, with 9 bases lining up with TRBD2. With 6 bases clipped from V and 3 bases from J, the junction kept 2 bases outside the gene matches. The germline V gene encodes CDR1 MDHEN and CDR2 SYDVKM. The CDR3 has 13 amino acids. CDR3 sequence: CASRAGGEETQYF. CDR3 sequence (DNA): TGTGCCAGCAGAGCGGGGGGCGAAGAGACCCAGTACTTC.

This clonotype has more than one count but fewer than ten. The CDR3 sequence is CASSTHRGQSNTEAFF. DNA for the CDR3: TGTGCCAGCAGCACTCACAGGGGGCAGAGTAACACTGAAGCTTTCTTT. This chain links TRBV7-2 with TRBJ1-1; TRBD1 matches at 9 bases. The CDR3 spans 16 residues. V lost 5 bases, J lost 2 bases, and 9 bases stayed unmatched. Germline V gene sequence: CDR1 SGHTA, CDR2 FQGNSA.

The sample holds many counts of this clonotype. The V and J genes are TRBV4-3 and TRBJ1-2; D ambiguous. The CDR3 runs to 15 residues. CDR1 and CDR2 from the germline V gene are LGHNA and YSLEER. V was pared by 0 bases and J by 3 bases, with 11 bases between. The CDR3 here is CASSQERELYYGYTF. CDR3 nucleotides: TGCGCCAGCAGCCAAGAGCGAGAGCTCTACTATGGCTACACCTTC.

This clonotype was found a few times. This chain joins TRBV7-2 and TRBJ2-3; tentatively, D is TRBD2 (5 bases). This CDR3 is built from 15 residues. Trimming stripped 2 bases from V and 0 bases from J, with 9 bases between. The germline gives CDR1 SGHTA, CDR2 FQGNSA. The CDR3 region is CASSLQAASTDTQYF. The CDR3 DNA reads as TGTGCCAGCAGCTTACAAGCGGCTAGCACAGATACGCAGTATTTT. The whole variable domain, filled in from reference TRBV7-2 and TRBJ2-3, reads GAGVSQSPSNKVTEKGKDVELRCDPISGHTALYWYRQSLGQGLEFLIYFQGNSAPDKSGLPSDRFSAERTGGSVSTLTIQRTQQEDSAVYLCASSLQAASTDTQYFGPGTRLTVL.

The chain uses TRBV20-1 and TRBJ2-3; the D gene is possibly TRBD2 (6 bases). V dropped 6 bases and J dropped 5 bases, with 18 bases sitting between them. The CDR3 spans 14 residues. Germline assignment: CDR1 DFQATT and CDR2 SNEGSKA (reference sequence). This CDR3 reads CSAHYGASEDTQYF. CDR3 DNA: TGCAGTGCCCACTATGGCGCTAGCGAAGATACGCAGTATTTT.

CDR3 in amino acids: CSWGQSSYNEQFF. The CDR3 DNA is TGCAGCTGGGGACAGAGCTCCTACAATGAGCAGTTCTTC. The rearrangement uses TRBV29-1 and TRBJ2-1; 7 nucleotides match TRBD1. J gave up 0 bases and V 8 bases, and 4 bases lay outside the gene matches. This CDR3 is 13 amino acids long. CDR1 and CDR2 from the germline V gene are SQVTM and ANQGSEA.

This clonotype was seen more than once but under ten times. The V call is TRBV7-2, the J call TRBJ2-3; 11 bases align to TRBD2. The CDR3 runs 17 residues. Germline CDR1 and CDR2: SGHTA and FQGNSA. V lost 0 bases to trimming and J lost 2 bases; unmatched junction nucleotides: 4. Here the CDR3 reads CASSLATSGGLTDTQYF. The DNA of the CDR3 is TGTGCCAGCAGCTTAGCCACTAGCGGGGGACTCACAGATACGCAGTATTTT.

This clonotype was seen only a few times. The rearrangement joins TRBV5-1 to TRBJ2-4; D is perhaps TRBD1 (6 bases). The germline CDR1 and CDR2 sequences are SGHRS and YFSETQ. The CDR3 sequence is 14 residues long. Trimming pared 4 bases from V and 6 bases from J, leaving 14 bases between. The CDR3 loop is CASSPTGALNIQYF. The CDR3 DNA reads TGCGCCAGCAGCCCGACAGGAGCCCTAAACATTCAGTACTTC. The full variable domain, in which reference TRBV5-1 and TRBJ2-4 provide the parts outside the CDR3, is KAGVTQTPRYLIKTRGQQVTLSCSPISGHRSVSWYQQTPGQGLQFLFEYFSETQRNKGNFPGRFSGRQFSNSRSEMNVSTLELGDSALYLCASSPTGALNIQYFGAGTRLSVL.

This clonotype was seen ten or more times. V and J are TRBV3-1 and TRBJ2-1, with 11 bases matching TRBD2. The trim removed 8 bases at V and 6 bases at J, leaving 3 bases unmatched. This CDR3 has 13 residues. Per the germline V gene, CDR1 is LGHDT and CDR2 is YNNKEL (reference sequence). In DNA, the CDR3 is TGTGCCAGCTCACTAGCGGGGGCCAATGAGCAGTTCTTC. This codes for CASSLAGANEQFF.

V is TRBV29-1 and J is TRBJ1-4; possibly TRBD1 for D (5 bases). V was shortened by 6 bases and J by 7 bases, with 9 bases between the two germline ends. The CDR3 totals 11 residues. CDR1 and CDR2 from the germline V gene are SQVTM and ANQGSEA. The CDR3 DNA reads TGCAGCGTGCGACAGTCTGAAAAACTGTTTTTT. Protein sequence: CSVRQSEKLFF.

This chain links TRBV6-5 with TRBJ1-6; 7 nucleotides match TRBD1. With V trimmed by 0 bases and J by 9 bases, 5 bases remained unmatched. Germline lookup yields CDR1 MNHEY and CDR2 SVGAGI. The CDR3 is 15 residues long. The chain's CDR3 is CASSYSTGLGSPLHF. CDR3 sequence (DNA): TGTGCCAGCAGTTACTCGACAGGGTTAGGTTCACCCCTCCACTTT.

The chain combines TRBV7-3 with TRBJ2-3, with D hard to call. This CDR3 is 16 amino acids long. The V gene's germline CDR1 is SGHTA and CDR2 FQGTGA. V shed 3 bases and J shed 1 base, with 14 bases lying between them. For the CDR3, the DNA is TGTGCCAGCAGCTTGCTCGCGACACACGGCACAGATACGCAGTATTTT. Its translation is CASSLLATHGTDTQYF.

J is TRBJ1-6 and V is TRBV20-1; D ambiguous. Germline CDR1 reads DFQATT; CDR2 reads SNEGSKA (reference sequence). This CDR3 has 14 residues. V lost 7 bases and J lost 4, with 14 bases in between. CDR3 region: CSVRRVGYNSPLHF. In DNA, the CDR3 is TGCAGTGTTAGGAGGGTGGGGTATAATTCACCCCTCCACTTT.

The table lists this clonotype with a few counts. This chain connects TRBV5-8 to TRBJ2-3; D remains unclear. This CDR3 is built from 13 residues. The V end was cut by 2 bases, the J end by 3 bases, with 7 bases between. From germline, CDR1 is SGHTS and CDR2 YDEGEE. CDR3 amino acids: CASSFPRTDTQYF. CDR3 nucleotides: TGTGCCAGCAGCTTCCCCAGGACAGATACGCAGTATTTT.

The chain couples TRBV6-1 to TRBJ2-7, with TRBD1 matching over 9 bases. With V trimmed by 4 bases and J by 8 bases, 12 bases remained unmatched. Germline CDR1 is MNHNS and CDR2 is SASEGT. This CDR3 has 15 residues. The CDR3, as DNA: TGTGCCAGCAGTGGCCGGGACAGGGAATCCCACAAGCAGTACTTC. This codes for CASSGRDRESHKQYF.

This clonotype came up many times. This sequence joins TRBV20-1 and TRBJ1-6; D remains unclear. The germline gives CDR1 DFQATT, CDR2 SNEGSKA (reference sequence). The CDR3 consists of 11 residues. V was cut by 6 bases and J by 7 bases, with 7 bases left in between. The CDR3 here is CSAKGNSPLHF. In DNA, the CDR3 is TGCAGTGCGAAAGGGAATTCACCCCTCCACTTT.

This clonotype was counted only a few times. The chain recombines TRBV12-3 or TRBV12-4 with TRBJ2-5; unclear D gene. CDR3 length equals 11 residues. V was clipped by 1 base and J by 11 bases, with 8 bases between them. The CDR3 region is CASSLGARQYF. CDR3 sequence (DNA): TGTGCCAGCAGTTTAGGCGCACGTCAGTACTTC.

This clonotype was seen more than once but under ten times. This chain links TRBV11-2 with TRBJ2-1; unclear D gene. Germline V gives CDR1 SGHAT, CDR2 FQNNGV. The CDR3 is 17 amino acids. V gave up 5 bases and J gave up 2 bases, with 19 bases separating them. CDR3 bases: TGTGCCAGCAGCCCCGCGCTCCGGCCCAGACCCTACAATGAGCAGTTCTTC. Amino acids: CASSPALRPRPYNEQFF.

A few counts support this clonotype. The CDR3 sequence: CASSHLRADEQYF. CDR3 sequence (DNA): TGCGCCAGCAGCCACCTCCGGGCCGACGAGCAGTACTTC. J is TRBJ2-7 and V is TRBV4-3; D is uncertain. The ends were cut back, 3 bases at V and 5 bases at J, with 11 bases in the middle. Germline CDR1 reads LGHNA; CDR2 reads YSLEER. The CDR3 spans 13 residues.

V usage is TRBV12-3 or TRBV12-4 and J usage is TRBJ2-3; TRBD1 aligns across 8 bases. V trimming: 5 bases; J trimming: 2 bases; junction bases outside the gene matches: 6. The CDR3 covers 15 residues. DNA for the CDR3: TGTGCCAGCAGTCCTCGGACAGGGTACACAGATACGCAGTATTTT. It is translated as CASSPRTGYTDTQYF.

J is TRBJ1-5 and V is TRBV7-2; D ambiguous. Looked up from germline, CDR1 is SGHTA and CDR2 is FQGNSA. The CDR3 spans 13 residues. Trimming pared 1 base from V and 5 bases from J, leaving 6 bases between. The CDR3: CASSLGPDQPQHF. The DNA of the CDR3 is TGTGCCAGCAGCTTAGGGCCGGATCAGCCCCAGCATTTT.

The chain joins TRBV20-1 to TRBJ2-1; TRBD2 matches at 13 bases. The V segment lost 6 bases and the J segment 4 bases; nucleotides outside the gene matches: 9. The CDR3 loop spans 16 amino acids. Germline CDR1 reads DFQATT; CDR2 reads SNEGSKA (reference sequence). The CDR3 bases are TGCAGTGCCCCCCTTCGACTAGCGGGGGGATACAATGAGCAGTTCTTC. It is translated as CSAPLRLAGGYNEQFF.

This clonotype was recorded a few times. This rearrangement joins TRBV24-1 to TRBJ2-1; D unresolved. The V end lost 4 bases, the J end lost 6 bases, and 12 bases lay between the germline ends. The CDR3 length is 14 residues. From germline, CDR1 is KGHDR and CDR2 SFDVKD. CDR3 in DNA: TGTGCCACCAGTGACTCGGACGGAATCAATGAGCAGTTCTTC. Translation: CATSDSDGINEQFF.

The chain carries TRBV3-1 and TRBJ2-7; D might be TRBD2 (6 bases). The CDR3 runs to 17 residues. Germline V CDR1 and CDR2: LGHDT, YNNKEL (reference sequence). V dropped 4 bases and J dropped 3 bases, with 22 bases sitting between them. The CDR3 reads CASSPRLSSGTRYEQYF. The CDR3 nucleotides are TGTGCCAGCAGCCCGAGGCTCTCTTCCGGGACTCGCTACGAGCAGTACTTC.

The chain recombines TRBV5-5 with TRBJ2-5; D remains unclear. V lost 0 bases and J lost 3, with 6 bases in between. The CDR3 has 13 residues. The germline CDR1 and CDR2 sequences are SGHKS and YYEKEE (reference sequence). CDR3 loop: CASSLARKETQYF. In DNA, the CDR3 is TGTGCCAGCAGCTTGGCCCGGAAAGAGACCCAGTACTTC.

A few counts support this clonotype. This rearrangement joins TRBV3-1 to TRBJ2-5, with 8 nucleotides matching TRBD2. V trimming: 7 bases; J trimming: 0 bases; junction bases outside the gene matches: 1. This CDR3 spans 13 amino acids. Germline CDR1 reads LGHDT; CDR2 reads YNNKEL (reference sequence). The CDR3 sequence: CASTGGHQETQYF. The CDR3, as DNA: TGTGCCAGCACGGGGGGGCACCAAGAGACCCAGTACTTC.